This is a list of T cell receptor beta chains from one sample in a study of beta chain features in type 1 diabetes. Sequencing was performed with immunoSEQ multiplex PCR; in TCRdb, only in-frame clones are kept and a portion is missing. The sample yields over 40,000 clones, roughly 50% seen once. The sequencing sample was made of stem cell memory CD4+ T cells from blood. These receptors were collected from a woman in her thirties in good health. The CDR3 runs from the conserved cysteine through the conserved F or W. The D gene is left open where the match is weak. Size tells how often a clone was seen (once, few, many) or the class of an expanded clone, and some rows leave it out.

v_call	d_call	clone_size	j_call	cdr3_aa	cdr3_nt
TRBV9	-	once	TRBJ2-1	CASSVGRDNEQFF	TGTGCCAGCAGCGTAGGTCGGGACAATGAGCAGTTCTTC
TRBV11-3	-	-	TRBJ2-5	CASSFSEQETQYF	TGTGCCAGCAGCTTCTCGGAGCAAGAGACCCAGTACTTC
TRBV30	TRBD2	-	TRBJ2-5	CAWSTGGVQETQYF	TGTGCCTGGAGTACGGGGGGGGTCCAAGAGACCCAGTACTTC
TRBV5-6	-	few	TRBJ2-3	CASSTETDTQYF	TGTGCCAGCAGTACGGAGACGGATACGCAGTATTTT
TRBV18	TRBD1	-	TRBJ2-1	CASSPQGARINEQFF	TGTGCCAGCTCACCACAGGGGGCGCGAATCAATGAGCAGTTCTTC
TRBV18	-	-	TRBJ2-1	CASSPPSINEQFF	TGTGCCAGCTCACCACCTAGTATCAATGAGCAGTTCTTC
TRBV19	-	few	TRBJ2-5	CASTMGQQETQYF	TGTGCCAGTACCATGGGGCAGCAAGAGACCCAGTACTTC
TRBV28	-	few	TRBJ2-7	CASRTASYEQYF	TGTGCCAGCCGGACAGCGAGCTACGAGCAGTACTTC
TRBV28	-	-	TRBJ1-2	CASSRGLYGYTF	TGTGCCAGCAGTAGGGGACTGTATGGCTACACCTTC
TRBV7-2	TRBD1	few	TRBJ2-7	CASKGPGGLYEQYF	TGTGCCAGCAAAGGTCCAGGGGGCCTTTACGAGCAGTACTTC
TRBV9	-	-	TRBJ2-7	CASSLTKAAEDGQYF	TGTGCCAGCAGCTTAACAAAGGCTGCGGAGGACGGGCAGTACTTC
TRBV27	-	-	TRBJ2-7	CASSFGGSFSYEQYF	TGTGCCAGCAGTTTTGGCGGAAGTTTCTCCTACGAGCAGTACTTC
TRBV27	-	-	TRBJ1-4	CASSLYPGTTNEKLFF	TGTGCCAGCAGTTTATATCCGGGAACAACTAATGAAAAACTGTTTTTT
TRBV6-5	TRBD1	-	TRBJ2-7	CASSPGTGTTEQYF	TGTGCCAGCAGCCCTGGGACAGGGACCACCGAGCAGTACTTC
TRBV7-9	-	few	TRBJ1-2	CASSLGTNYGYTF	TGTGCCAGCAGCTTAGGAACAAACTATGGCTACACCTTC
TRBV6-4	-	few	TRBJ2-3	CASSDVSDTQYF	TGTGCCAGCAGTGACGTATCGGATACGCAGTATTTT
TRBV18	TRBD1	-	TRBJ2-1	CASSRQGVHNEQFF	TGTGCCAGCTCACGACAGGGTGTCCACAATGAGCAGTTCTTC
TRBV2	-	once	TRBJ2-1	CASRSTGNEQFF	TGTGCCAGCAGGTCCACGGGCAATGAGCAGTTCTTC
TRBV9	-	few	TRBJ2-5	CASSVQSRTRETQYF	TGTGCCAGCAGCGTACAGAGTAGGACACGGGAGACCCAGTACTTC
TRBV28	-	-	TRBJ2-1	CASPPGPHSWERGNEQFF	TGTGCCAGCCCACCGGGCCCCCACAGCTGGGAGCGAGGGAATGAGCAGTTCTTC
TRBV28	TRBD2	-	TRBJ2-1	CASRAGLAGAEQFF	TGTGCCAGCAGGGCGGGACTAGCGGGGGCCGAGCAGTTCTTC
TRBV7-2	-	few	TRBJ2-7	CASSLNIYYEQYF	TGTGCCAGCAGCTTGAACATTTACTACGAGCAGTACTTC
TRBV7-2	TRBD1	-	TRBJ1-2	CASSWGQSWGYTF	TGTGCCAGCAGCTGGGGACAGTCCTGGGGCTACACCTTC
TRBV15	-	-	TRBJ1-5	CATSGGTGNQPQHF	TGTGCCACCAGCGGGGGGACTGGAAATCAGCCCCAGCATTTT
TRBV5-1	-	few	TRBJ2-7	CASSLAEGGKSYEQYF	TGCGCCAGCAGCTTGGCCGAGGGTGGAAAATCCTACGAGCAGTACTTC
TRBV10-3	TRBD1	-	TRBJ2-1	CAIRAGTGGINEQFF	TGTGCCATCAGGGCCGGGACAGGGGGGATCAATGAGCAGTTCTTC
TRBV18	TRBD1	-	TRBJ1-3	CASSPTGQGRNTIYF	TGTGCCAGCTCACCTACTGGACAGGGGAGGAACACCATATATTTT
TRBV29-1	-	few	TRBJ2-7	CSVEVGGGVYEQYF	TGCAGCGTTGAAGTGGGAGGAGGGGTCTACGAGCAGTACTTC
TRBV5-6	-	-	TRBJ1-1	CASSLRGGARNTEAFF	TGTGCCAGCAGCCTGAGGGGGGGCGCGAGGAACACTGAAGCTTTCTTT
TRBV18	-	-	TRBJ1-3	CASSPDRNPGNTIYF	TGTGCCAGCTCACCCGACAGGAATCCAGGAAACACCATATATTTT
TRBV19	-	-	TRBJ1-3	CASIQGHSGNTIYF	TGTGCCAGTATCCAGGGACATTCTGGAAACACCATATATTTT
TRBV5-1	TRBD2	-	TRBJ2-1	CASSGSSGTYNEQFF	TGCGCCAGCAGCGGATCTAGCGGTACCTACAATGAGCAGTTCTTC